The T cell receptor (beta chain) under discussion was sequenced for a study of blood T cell repertoires in COVID-19. This CDR3 contains 17 residues. J lost 4 bases, V lost 4 bases, and 17 bases had no gene match. CDR1 is SGHRS and CDR2 is YFSETQ in the germline V gene. Sequencing used immunoSEQ multiplex PCR; TCRdb keeps in-frame clones, though not all of them. The table has 150,000 to 200,000 clones, 75% to 80% seen once. The rearrangement links TRBV5-1 to TRBJ2-7, with TRBD1 matching over 7 bases. Sequencing used peripheral blood. The origin of this receptor is a woman aged 70-85 years with acute or convalescent COVID-19. DNA of the CDR3: TGCGCCAGCAGCCCCCCTCCCCCCGGACAGGAGCCGTACGAGCAGTACTTC. As protein: CASSPPPPGQEPYEQYF.